This entry concerns a single T cell receptor (beta chain). Its antigen remains undetermined. The sample holds no much larger clone one base away, and base qualities are not on file. This entry comes from a study of T cells in Graves' hyperthyroidism and ophthalmopathy (dated by TCRdb to the late 2010s). With regard to the full study: Peripheral blood samples were taken at initial diagnosis, before any treatment was given. The 80 to 100 discovery patients were randomly divided into training and test sets at a 7:3 ratio. The paper reports TCR Vbeta CDR3 sequencing of roughly 140 peripheral blood samples: around 45 ophthalmopathy, 75 to 80 hyperthyroidism and around 17 progressor patients. Prospective prediction of ophthalmopathy was tested in an independent validation cohort of under 20 hyperthyroidism patients and roughly 16 patients who later progressed to ophthalmopathy. The study also compared thyroid tissue and blood T-cell repertoires from a handful of Graves' hyperthyroidism patients. To identify TCR V-J signatures that set the groups apart, the researchers used a discovery cohort of 100 patients, made up of approximately 43 with Graves' ophthalmopathy and 57 with stable Graves' hyperthyroidism. Once sampling was done, hyperthyroidism patients were given methimazole at a starting dose of 30 mg daily, whereas ophthalmopathy patients were given high-dose intravenous methylprednisolone. What the work shows at the level of the full study, not this receptor alone: In validation, progression to ophthalmopathy was predicted by the model with around 71% sensitivity and just over 72% specificity, a median of approximately 6.5 months before onset. A 13 V-J signature model separated ophthalmopathy from stable hyperthyroidism, with approximately 87% sensitivity and 81% to 83% specificity in cross-validation and 80%/75% in testing. Most expanded thyroid clonotypes (frequency above 0.001) were also detected in blood, suggesting blood repertoires may reflect thyroid immune responses. No statistical method was used to set the sample size in advance, and investigators knew the group allocation.

Graves' hyperthyroidism was defined as stable when no progression to ophthalmopathy occurred over 18 months of follow-up. Hyperthyroidism patients were newly diagnosed, had a disease duration of under 2 months, and were aged 18 to 65 years. The study excluded patients with uncontrolled infections, other autoimmune diseases, pregnancy or lactation. Diagnoses relied on clinical symptoms, serum thyroxine and TRAb, thyroid ultrasound and orbital computed tomography. PBMCs were isolated from about 9 ml of fresh peripheral blood by Ficoll-Paque density gradient centrifugation. Total RNA was extracted using Trizol reagent, and RNA quality was assessed on an Agilent 2100 Bioanalyzer. Amplification of TCR beta CDR3 regions was carried out from RNA transcripts. The TCR CDR3 was subjected to a first round of RT-PCR using the HTBI primer set and the Qiagen OneStep RT-PCR kit. A second multiplex PCR round built the libraries, followed by size selection and purification. The libraries were sequenced on an Illumina HiSeq2000 using paired-end 100 bp reads. The published analysis was carried out like this. SOAPnuke was used to process the raw data, removing reads that contained adapters or uncalled bases, had a mean Phred below 15, or lacked an exact match to the constant primer or identifier. High-quality paired reads were merged using COPE v1.2.5, and each unique nucleotide sequence was defined as a clonotype. Clonotypes were aligned to IMGT TRBV, TRBD and TRBJ reference segments using MiTCR v1.1. Only V-J combinations with frequency above 0.0001, covering 98% to 99.2% of repertoires, were analysed. The TCS score was defined as the ratio of F50 (clonal expansion) to E x V (chaos), calculated using BLOSUM62-based TCRdist between CDR3 peptides within each V-J. Welch's t-statistics and random forest reduced fewer than 550 V-J features to 10 to 15, which were used in a naive Bayes classifier (R e1071). TCRdb cleaned the public reads at Q25 with fastp, built clones with MiXCR and kept in-frame beta chains. Entries that share a CDR3 protein sequence are merged under the most common genes and DNA. The V and J calls reflect TCRdb's pipeline rather than the authors' work. In all, the sample holds about 380,000 distinct CDR3 sequences, and about 15% of those were seen once. Together, the top ten hold roughly 11% of the sample.

The CDR3 runs 15 amino acids, cysteine and phenylalanine included. Only the CDR3 part of the read is kept: 45 bases, read in frame from the first base. Taken from the germline V gene (reference sequence), the CDR1 and CDR2 loops are DFQATT and SNEGSKA. From V the trimming removes 2 bases and from J it removes 5 bases, while the gene matches leave 5 bases of the junction unaccounted for. The sequence is built from TRBV20-1 and TRBJ2-1; 11 middle bases align to TRBD2. The TCR originated in a woman aged 60-75 years with Graves' hyperthyroidism. Sequencing was done on a sample of blood. The nucleotide sequence reads as follows: TGCAGTGCTAGATTCCTAGCGGGAGGCCACAATGAGCAGTTCTTC. Its protein is CSARFLAGGHNEQFF.